This T cell receptor (beta chain) was found in a study of Graves' ophthalmopathy and Graves' hyperthyroidism. On the study more broadly: Peripheral blood (taken before any treatment) was collected at initial diagnosis.

Transcripts of RNA were the source for amplifying TCR beta CDR3 regions. The first-round RT-PCR employed HTBI primers together with the Qiagen OneStep RT-PCR kit. A multiplex PCR was then performed as the second round. TCRdb reanalysed the multiplex PCR reads using MiXCR and keeps one entry per CDR3 protein. The sample lists fewer than 400,000 distinct CDR3 sequences, around 16% occurring once. Germline V lookup: CDR1 SGHTA, CDR2 FQGTGA. The CDR3 contains 14 residues. Unmatched junction bases numbered 7, after V lost 7 bases and J lost 3 bases. A duration under 3 months, NOSPECS ≥4, CAS ≥3 and moderate-to-severe activity characterized the donors with ophthalmopathy. This clonotype was found a few times. Its specificity is unknown. Study outcomes and limitations: Ophthalmopathy progression cases were predicted by the model with roughly 71% sensitivity and 72% to 85% specificity. Among expanded thyroid clonotypes above 0.001 frequency, most also occurred in blood.

The clonotype originates from a woman aged 18-29 years with Graves' ophthalmopathy. Input material: peripheral blood. This chain connects TRBV7-3 to TRBJ2-7; 9 bases line up with TRBD1. CDR3 amino acids: CASIIYRGRYEQYF. In DNA form, the CDR3 reads TGTGCCAGCATTATTTACAGGGGGCGCTACGAGCAGTACTTC.